These 21 T cell receptor beta chains were all obtained from the same sample, sequenced in a study of technical replicates of blood from a handful of donors. Method: immunoSEQ multiplex PCR; TCRdb's copy keeps in-frame clones and lacks some. The sample includes around 90,000 clones, 94% of them seen just once. The sequenced sample was T cells isolated from PBMCs. These TCRs come from a human donor in good health.

The chain employs TRBV5-6 and TRBJ2-5; 8 positions match TRBD2. This CDR3 is 16 amino acids long. Looked up from germline, CDR1 is SGHDT and CDR2 is YYEEEE. Trimming removed 0 bases from V and 4 bases from J; junction bases left unmatched: 8. The CDR3 DNA reads as TGTGCCAGCAGCTTGGGCGGCGGGGGGCCGGGAGAGACCCAGTACTTC. Translating gives CASSLGGGGPGETQYF.

The J gene is TRBJ1-3, the V gene TRBV7-6; no firm D call. Germline V gene sequence: CDR1 SGHVS, CDR2 FNYEAQ. There are 14 residues in the CDR3. V lost 1 base, J lost 0 bases, and 4 bases lay in between. The CDR3 protein is CASSLESSGNTIYF. The CDR3 DNA is TGTGCCAGCAGCTTAGAGAGCTCTGGAAACACCATATATTTT.

The rearrangement links TRBV10-3 to TRBJ2-7, with unresolved D. V lost 2 bases to trimming and J lost 2 bases, with 4 bases between them. From germline, CDR1 is ENHRY and CDR2 SYGVKD. The CDR3 is 12 amino acids. DNA of the CDR3: TGTGCCATCAGTGAGCGGGCCTACGAGCAGTACTTC. It specifies CAISERAYEQYF.

The chain joins TRBV28 to TRBJ1-5, with 12 nucleotides matching TRBD1. The CDR3 totals 17 residues. J was trimmed by 2 bases and V by 4 bases; bases with no gene match: 6. Germline lookup yields CDR1 MDHEN and CDR2 SYDVKM. CDR3 sequence reads: CASSSGTGGLGNQPQHF. CDR3 DNA sequence: TGTGCCAGCAGTTCTGGGACAGGGGGCCTAGGCAATCAGCCCCAGCATTTT.

The CDR3 loop is CASSFQTDLNTEAFF. The CDR3 DNA is TGTGCCAGCAGCTTTCAGACAGACCTGAACACTGAAGCTTTCTTT. The chain couples TRBV7-2 to TRBJ1-1, with D perhaps matching TRBD1 (5 bases). The V and J ends lost 3 bases and 0 bases respectively, with 11 bases between them. Germline values: CDR1 SGHTA, CDR2 FQGNSA. This CDR3 has 15 amino acids.

This chain joins TRBV9 and TRBJ2-7; 7 nucleotides line up with TRBD1. Germline trimming cut 2 bases from V and 1 base from J; bases unmatched to any gene: 6. Per the germline V gene, CDR1 is SGDLS and CDR2 is YYNGEE. This CDR3 comprises 15 residues. CDR3 region: CASSVTGANSYEQYF. CDR3 nucleotides: TGTGCCAGCAGCGTCACAGGGGCGAATTCCTACGAGCAGTACTTC.

The chain has TRBV4-1 and TRBJ2-2, with 9 bases aligning to TRBD1. J was trimmed by 5 bases and V by 2 bases; bases with no gene match: 6. CDR3 length equals 16 residues. Germline V lookup: CDR1 MGHRA, CDR2 YSYEKL. CDR3 protein: CASSQTGTGRTGELFF. CDR3 DNA sequence: TGCGCCAGCAGCCAAACCGGGACAGGGAGGACCGGGGAGCTGTTTTTT.

The chain uses TRBV6-5 and TRBJ2-7; D is ambiguous. Germline V gene lookup returns CDR1 MNHEY and CDR2 SVGAGI. This CDR3 has 14 amino acids. V was clipped by 0 bases and J by 3 bases, with 9 bases between them. For the CDR3, the DNA is TGTGCCAGCAGTTACTCTGGGCAGGACTACGAGCAGTACTTC. It is translated as CASSYSGQDYEQYF.

The genes are TRBV18 and TRBJ2-2, with a possible D match to TRBD2 (7 bases). The V end was cut by 0 bases, the J end by 3 bases, with 14 bases between. The CDR3 totals 17 residues. CDR1 and CDR2 (germline): KGHSH, LQKENI. The CDR3 protein is CASSPPSRGADTGELFF. CDR3 nucleotides: TGTGCCAGCTCACCACCGTCCCGGGGGGCCGACACCGGGGAGCTGTTTTTT.

This chain connects TRBV11-2 to TRBJ2-7; D is ambiguous. Germline V gene data show CDR1 as SGHAT and CDR2 as FQNNGV. This CDR3 contains 12 residues. The V gene lost 1 base and the J gene lost 7 bases, with 8 bases spanning the gap. CDR3 DNA: TGTGCCAGCAGCTTAGGGTCAGATGAGCAGTACTTC. Its protein is CASSLGSDEQYF.

The V and J genes are TRBV4-1 and TRBJ2-7; no firm D call. V was shortened by 0 bases and J by 3 bases, with 9 bases between the two germline ends. CDR3 length equals 14 residues. The V gene's germline CDR1 is MGHRA and CDR2 YSYEKL. The CDR3 sequence is CASSQDMGSYEQYF. The CDR3 region has the DNA TGCGCCAGCAGCCAAGATATGGGCAGCTACGAGCAGTACTTC.

This chain links TRBV11-1 with TRBJ2-3, with D unclear. Germline values: CDR1 SGHAT, CDR2 FQDESV (reference sequence). This CDR3 region has 12 residues. Trimming took 4 bases from V and 8 from J, leaving 10 bases between them. The CDR3 loop reads CASSSGTGTQYF. CDR3 bases: TGTGCCAGCAGCTCGGGTACGGGTACGCAGTATTTT.

The chain employs TRBV7-9 and TRBJ2-5; unclear D gene. Trimming cost V 2 bases and J 5 bases, with 12 bases left between them. Germline-derived CDR1 and CDR2 are SEHNR and FQNEAQ (reference sequence). This CDR3 has 14 amino acids. The CDR3 loop reads CASSLTRLEETQYF. The CDR3 bases are TGTGCCAGCAGCTTAACCCGCCTCGAGGAGACCCAGTACTTC.

A remark on this clone: Sequence at one end of the junction differs from germline and may be a read error. The gene calls are TRBV6-5 and TRBJ1-2; D might be TRBD1 (5 bases). The CDR3 covers 13 residues. In germline, CDR1 is MNHEY, CDR2 SVGAGI. CDR3 loop: CASTPNGDRGTHF. CDR3 coding DNA: TGTGCCAGCACCCCGAATGGGGATCGGGGGACCCACTTC.

The chain couples TRBV29-1 to TRBJ2-7; tentative D call: TRBD1 (7 bases). Germline CDR1 SQVTM, CDR2 ANQGSEA. Trimming removed 5 bases at V and 5 bases at J, with 13 bases between. This CDR3 is built from 12 residues. The CDR3 nucleotides are TGCAGCGTTTCCAGGGGGGTCGACGAGCAGTACTTC. This gives the protein CSVSRGVDEQYF.

The count of this clone is one. The chain couples TRBV27 to TRBJ2-5, with 9 bases fitting TRBD2. V lost 4 bases and J lost 5; bases outside the gene matches: 11. CDR3 length equals 16 residues. Germline V gene data show CDR1 as MNHEY and CDR2 as SMNVEV (reference sequence). The CDR3 spells CASSSLTSGSVETQYF. As DNA, the CDR3 is TGTGCCAGCAGTTCGCTGACTAGCGGTTCTGTGGAGACCCAGTACTTC.

This clone came up a few times. V gene TRBV25-1 combines with J gene TRBJ1-1, with 8 positions matching TRBD1. V shed 3 bases and J 8 bases; nucleotides not matched to a gene: 2. The CDR3 has 12 amino acids. The germline V gene encodes CDR1 MGHDK and CDR2 SYGVNS. CDR3 DNA: TGTGCCAGCAGTGAGCAGGGGGCAGAAGCTTTCTTT. This codes for CASSEQGAEAFF.

V and J are TRBV5-1 and TRBJ2-1, with 13 bases fitting TRBD2. V dropped 3 bases and J dropped 12; count of bases not matched to a gene: 9. CDR1 is SGHRS, CDR2 YFSETQ, per germline. CDR3 length: 15 residues. CDR3 nucleotides: TGCGCCAGCAGCTCAGGGACTAGCGGGACAATGACGCAGTTCTTC. This sequence encodes CASSSGTSGTMTQFF.

The CDR3 bases are TGCGCCAGCAGCCCCCTGGGCCTGACTAGCTCGAGGACAGATACGCAGTATTTT. Translating it yields CASSPLGLTSSRTDTQYF. This chain uses TRBV4-1 with TRBJ2-3, with TRBD2 matching over 7 bases. The V segment lost 4 bases and the J segment 3 bases; nucleotides outside the gene matches: 16. Germline assignment: CDR1 MGHRA and CDR2 YSYEKL. CDR3 length: 18 residues.

This clone has only one observation. The chain couples TRBV6-4 to TRBJ2-1; weak D call: TRBD2 (6 bases). Germline V gene data show CDR1 as MRHNA and CDR2 as SNTAGT. CDR3 length equals 14 residues. V was trimmed by 2 bases and J by 7 bases, leaving 12 bases between them. The CDR3 DNA reads as TGTGCCAGCAGTGACGAACGTGGGACTAATGAGCAGTTCTTC. This sequence encodes CASSDERGTNEQFF.

CDR3 region: CASSQRQDSQPQHF. The CDR3 nucleotides read TGCGCCAGCAGCCAACGACAGGATAGTCAGCCCCAGCATTTT. The chain uses TRBV4-1 and TRBJ1-5, with D perhaps TRBD1 (6 bases). The CDR3 is made up of 14 amino acids. Germline CDR1 and CDR2: MGHRA and YSYEKL. Deletions cut 2 bases from V and 6 bases from J, with 11 bases between.